The rows below give T cell receptor beta chains drawn from one sample of a study of post-analysis software for immune sequencing data. TCRdb reprocessed the PCR reads with MiXCR, giving one entry per CDR3 protein. The repertoire holds around 160,000 distinct CDR3 sequences, with approximately 35% as singletons. Here the sequenced sample was blood, taken after autologous hematopoietic stem cell transplantation. These receptors all come from a girl aged 10-17 years with multiple sclerosis. CDR3s include the opening cysteine and the closing phenylalanine or tryptophan. D genes are given only for firm matches. Expanded clones get a size class; other rows say once, few or many, or leave the size out.

clone_size	v_call	j_call	d_call	cdr3_nt	cdr3_aa
few	TRBV4-1	TRBJ2-5	.	TGCGCCAGCAGCCAAGATGCAGGGTTTGGGGAGACCCAGTACTTC	CASSQDAGFGETQYF
.	TRBV20-1	TRBJ2-3	.	TGCAGTTCTGTCACAGATACGCAGTATTTT	CSSVTDTQYF
few	TRBV7-3	TRBJ2-1	.	TGTGCCAGCAGCTTAAATGGGGGGCCTCCCTTCAATGGGCAGTTCTTC	CASSLNGGPPFNGQFF
few	TRBV20-1	TRBJ2-3	TRBD2	TGCAGTGCTAGGGGACTAGCGGGAGAGGGAGTTACAGATACGCAGTATTTT	CSARGLAGEGVTDTQYF
.	TRBV7-3	TRBJ2-7	TRBD2	TGTGCCAGCAGCTCCACCCCGGGACTAGCGTACGAGCAGTACTTC	CASSSTPGLAYEQYF
.	TRBV20-1	TRBJ1-5	TRBD1	TGCAGTGCTAGAGATCAAAGGGGCAGGGGGATGTATAGCAATCAGCCCCAGCATTTT	CSARDQRGRGMYSNQPQHF
.	TRBV7-7	TRBJ1-6	.	TGTGCTAGCAGCTTAGCCCCTTCTACACCCCTCCACTTT	CASSLAPSTPLHF
many	TRBV12-3/TRBV12-4	TRBJ2-3	.	TGTGCCAGCAGTTTGGGCCGGGACACAGATACGCAGTATTTT	CASSLGRDTDTQYF
.	TRBV5-1	TRBJ2-1	TRBD1	TGCGCCAGCAGCTTGCGAGGGGGCGGTGAGCAGTTCTTC	CASSLRGGGEQFF
.	TRBV12-3/TRBV12-4	TRBJ2-1	.	TGTGCCAGCAGTCTCGCCGTAGGTTACAATGAGCAGTTCTTC	CASSLAVGYNEQFF
.	TRBV20-1	TRBJ2-3	.	TGCAGTGCTAGAGTAGTTGTCGCGGGACGGGTCACAGATACGCAGTATTTT	CSARVVVAGRVTDTQYF
.	TRBV4-3	TRBJ1-2	.	TGCGCCAGCAGCCATACGGGACGGGGAAACTATGGCTACACCTTC	CASSHTGRGNYGYTF
once	TRBV27	TRBJ2-2	.	TGTGCCAGCAGTCAGAGGGCAGGCACCGGGGAGCTGTTTTTT	CASSQRAGTGELFF
.	TRBV15	TRBJ2-1	.	TGTGCCACCAGCAGAGAGGGGGCAATTTACAATGAGCAGTTCTTC	CATSREGAIYNEQFF
.	TRBV5-1	TRBJ2-1	TRBD2	TGCGCCAGCAGCAAGGGACTAGCGGGATGGAAAGACGGGAATGAGCAGTTCTTC	CASSKGLAGWKDGNEQFF
few	TRBV6-1	TRBJ2-1	.	TGTGCCCTAGGGGAGGGGGCTAAAGGTGAGCAGTTCTTC	CALGEGAKGEQFF
once	TRBV20-1	TRBJ2-5	TRBD2	TGCAGTGTAACTCCTGCTAGCGGGAGTTTTGGGTACCAAGAGACCCAGTACTTC	CSVTPASGSFGYQETQYF
few	TRBV24-1	TRBJ1-2	.	TGTGCCACCAGTGATTCGGACAGCTACTATGGCTACACCTTC	CATSDSDSYYGYTF
medium-sized	TRBV5-1	TRBJ2-7	.	TGCGCCAGCAGCCTCAATACAGTTCCCTCTTCCTACGAGCAGTACTTC	CASSLNTVPSSYEQYF
few	TRBV6-6	TRBJ2-3	TRBD2	TGTGCCAGTGGTCAATCAGCGGGAGGGAACACAGATACGCAGTATTTT	CASGQSAGGNTDTQYF
few	TRBV13	TRBJ2-5	.	TGTGCCAGCAGCTCACCAAAACTGCATGGGGAACCCGCGGAGACCCAGTACTTC	CASSSPKLHGEPAETQYF
.	TRBV15	TRBJ2-3	TRBD2	TGTGCCACCAACAGAGGGGGACTAGCGACGGCAGATACGCAGTATTTT	CATNRGGLATADTQYF
few	TRBV11-1	TRBJ2-7	TRBD1	TGTGCCAGCAGCTTGGACAACAGGGGCTCCTACGAGCAGTACTTC	CASSLDNRGSYEQYF
many	TRBV7-8	TRBJ1-5	.	TGTGCCAGCAGCTTAGCAGGGTATGATCAGCCCCAGCATTTT	CASSLAGYDQPQHF